One sample yielded the 8 T cell receptor beta chains listed below, sequenced in a study of regulatory T cells in long-lasting Graves disease. Library construction for TCR beta used iRepertoire HTBI primers and Arm-PCR of CDR3 regions. TCRdb redid the calling of the multiplex PCR reads with MiXCR, one entry per CDR3 protein. The sample lists 320,000 or so distinct CDR3 sequences; about 18% were seen once. This sample's time point: newly diagnosed GD, antithyroid drugs for less than 3 months. Scientists built the TCR library using RNA that was extracted from PBMCs. The specimen comprised peripheral blood mononuclear cells (PBMCs), sampled at new diagnosis, from a patient treated with antithyroid drugs. The receptor source for this set is a female donor with Graves disease.

At least ten counts were recorded for this clonotype. The gene calls are TRBV11-3 and TRBJ1-2; the match to TRBD1 covers 7 bases. The germline V gene encodes CDR1 SGHNT and CDR2 YENEEA. J gave up 6 bases and V 5 bases, and 18 bases lay outside the gene matches. This CDR3 has 17 amino acids. CDR3 sequence reads: CASSITGTDRLRDGYTF. The CDR3 nucleotides read TGTGCCAGCAGCATCACCGGGACAGACCGTCTTAGGGATGGCTACACCTTC. Full variable domain (missing parts from reference TRBV11-3 and TRBJ1-2): EAGVVQSPRYKIIEKKQPVAFWCNPISGHNTLYWYLQNLGQGPELLIRYENEEAVDDSQLPKDRFSAERLKGVDSTLKIQPAELGDSAVYLCASSITGTDRLRDGYTFGSGTRLTVV.

This clonotype has a handful of counts. This chain connects TRBV19 to TRBJ2-5, with a tentative D call TRBD2 (5 bases). Trimming cost V 3 bases and J 4 bases, with 6 bases left between them. This CDR3 spans 12 amino acids. CDR1 is LNHDA and CDR2 is SQIVND in the germline V gene (reference sequence). CDR3 loop: CASSIGGETQYF. CDR3 DNA: TGTGCCAGTAGTATCGGAGGAGAGACCCAGTACTTC.

The V gene is TRBV4-2, the J gene TRBJ2-1, with D unresolved. The CDR3 loop spans 15 amino acids. Germline V gives CDR1 LGHNA, CDR2 YNFKEQ. Trimming pared 0 bases from V and 6 bases from J, leaving 12 bases between. The CDR3 protein is CASSQDSSASNEQFF. CDR3 in DNA: TGTGCCAGCAGCCAAGATTCATCGGCTAGCAATGAGCAGTTCTTC.

This clonotype was observed a handful of times. The genes are TRBV18 and TRBJ2-1; the match to TRBD2 covers 10 bases. The CDR3 contains 17 residues. From germline, CDR1 is KGHSH and CDR2 LQKENI. J gave up 2 bases and V 6 bases, and 10 bases lay outside the gene matches. Written as DNA, the CDR3 is TGTGCCAGCTCCGACCAGGGAGCGGGAGGGCCCTACAATGAGCAGTTCTTC. Its protein is CASSDQGAGGPYNEQFF.

This clonotype came up many times. V and J are TRBV3-1 and TRBJ2-7; D may be TRBD1 (5 bases). Germline assignment: CDR1 LGHDT and CDR2 YNNKEL (reference sequence). V lost 4 bases and J 0 bases, leaving 13 bases between the germline ends. There are 15 residues in the CDR3. In DNA form, the CDR3 reads TGTGCCAGCAGCCCCAGGGCCACCCACTCCTACGAGCAGTACTTC. Its translation is CASSPRATHSYEQYF.

Many counts were recorded for this clonotype. The chain couples TRBV11-2 to TRBJ2-7; the D gene is possibly TRBD2 (5 bases). CDR3 length: 14 amino acids. Germline-derived CDR1 and CDR2 are SGHAT and FQNNGV. V lost 5 bases and J lost 3, with 14 bases in between. The CDR3 here is CASSAPVSGYEQYF. CDR3 sequence (DNA): TGTGCCAGCAGCGCCCCCGTAAGCGGCTACGAGCAGTACTTC.

As for this clonotype: One junction end does not reproduce the germline sequence, and a read error may be involved. The chain links TRBV18 to TRBJ1-3; 7 bases agree with TRBD1. Germline values: CDR1 KGHSH, CDR2 LQKENI. This CDR3 is 15 amino acids long. The DNA of the CDR3 is TGTGCCAGCTCACCTACGACAGGGTACGGAAACGCCATATATTTT. Its translation is CASSPTTGYGNAIYF.

This clonotype was recorded at least ten times. The gene calls are TRBV29-1 and TRBJ1-2, with a tentative D call TRBD1 (6 bases). Per germline, CDR1 SQVTM and CDR2 ANQGSEA. The V end lost 3 bases, the J end lost 6 bases, and 17 bases lay between the germline ends. This CDR3 has 14 residues. The CDR3 loop is CSVDGEGVRDGYTF. DNA of the CDR3: TGCAGCGTTGACGGGGAGGGGGTCAGGGATGGCTACACCTTC. The full variable domain, in which reference TRBV29-1 and TRBJ1-2 provide the parts outside the CDR3, is SAVISQKPSRDICQRGTSLTIQCQVDSQVTMMFWYRQQPGQSLTLIATANQGSEATYESGFVIDKFPISRPNLTFSTLTVSNMSPEDSSIYLCSVDGEGVRDGYTFGSGTRLTVV.